The 7 T cell receptor beta chains below were found in one sample sequenced in a study of CD8 T cells in ankylosing spondylitis. Study-level points and caveats: Roughly eight highly homologous variants made up a TCR beta motif that seemed to typify ankylosing spondylitis blood.

For these receptors, no antigen is known. TCRdb re-called the 5' RACE reads through MiXCR, storing one row per CDR3 protein. The data show about 800,000 distinct CDR3 sequences, roughly 12% seen once. Sequencing input: blood, either unsorted or a sorted T cell fraction (not recorded which). These receptors came from a male donor with ankylosing spondylitis.

This clonotype appeared many times. The chain has TRBV20-1 and TRBJ2-3; the D is unclear. Germline V gene sequence: CDR1 DFQATT, CDR2 SNEGSKA (reference sequence). V dropped 5 bases and J dropped 3 bases, with 6 bases sitting between them. This CDR3 has 11 amino acids. The CDR3 region has the DNA TGCAGTGCTCCAACAACAGATACGCAGTATTTT. It is translated as CSAPTTDTQYF.

There are a few counts of this clonotype. The chain recombines TRBV29-1 with TRBJ2-7, with 8 bases fitting TRBD1. Germline CDR1 and CDR2: SQVTM and ANQGSEA. J was trimmed by 5 bases and V by 6 bases; bases with no gene match: 9. The CDR3 loop spans 13 amino acids. The CDR3 sequence is CSVLPRTGHEQYF. CDR3 in DNA: TGCAGCGTGTTACCTCGGACAGGGCACGAGCAGTACTTC.

This clonotype showed up just a few times. The chain couples TRBV7-8 to TRBJ1-1; TRBD1 aligns across 7 bases. CDR1 SGHVS and CDR2 FQNEAQ come from the germline V gene. The CDR3 runs 16 residues. J gave up 8 bases and V 2 bases, and 14 bases lay outside the gene matches. The CDR3 spells CASSLFSSGGFSEAFF. CDR3 DNA: TGTGCCAGCAGCTTATTCTCGTCAGGGGGATTCAGCGAAGCTTTCTTT.

V gene TRBV5-1 combines with J gene TRBJ2-3, with 8 bases identical to TRBD1. Germline-derived CDR1 and CDR2 are SGHRS and YFSETQ. The CDR3 covers 17 residues. The V and J ends lost 4 bases and 5 bases, in that order; junction bases with no gene match: 15. The CDR3 sequence: CASSRGIIQGGEDTQYF. The CDR3 nucleotides are TGCGCCAGCAGCCGAGGGATTATACAGGGGGGCGAAGATACGCAGTATTTT.

This clonotype occurred a few times. J is TRBJ2-3 and V is TRBV7-2, with 7 bases fitting TRBD2. Per germline, CDR1 SGHTA and CDR2 FQGNSA. CDR3 length: 16 residues. V lost 3 bases, J lost 1 base, and 7 bases stayed unmatched. CDR3 loop: CASSFPSGFGTDTQYF. The CDR3 DNA reads as TGTGCCAGCAGCTTCCCTAGCGGATTCGGCACAGATACGCAGTATTTT.

This sequence joins TRBV11-2 and TRBJ2-1; 12 nucleotides line up with TRBD2. CDR3 length equals 18 residues. The germline gives CDR1 SGHAT, CDR2 FQNNGV. Trimming took 5 bases from V and 5 from J; bases not matched to a gene: 13. The CDR3 region has the DNA TGTGCCAGCAGCCCGCGCCCGACTAGCGGGAGACCTAACAATGAGCAGTTCTTC. Translated: CASSPRPTSGRPNNEQFF.

The chain employs TRBV12-3 or TRBV12-4 and TRBJ1-1; perhaps TRBD1 as D (5 bases). The CDR3 is made up of 13 amino acids. V lost 1 base and J lost 9, with 12 bases in between. CDR3 in amino acids: CASSLDPGLQAFF. In DNA form, the CDR3 reads TGTGCCAGCAGTTTAGACCCAGGGCTCCAAGCTTTCTTT.